This TCR beta chain was sequenced during a study of T cell changes during pregnancy in multiple sclerosis. This clone was recorded once. The same CDR3 also results from other DNA sequences found in this sample. Using immunoSEQ multiplex PCR, the repertoire was profiled, and TCRdb retains in-frame clones only, with some absent. The table includes 85,000 to 130,000 clones, under 95% detected once. The source is a female donor with multiple sclerosis, enrolled in a pregnancy study. The sequencing used peripheral blood, collected before pregnancy.

In DNA form, the CDR3 reads TGTGCCAGCAGCTTGGAACAGGGGTCCTACGAGCAGTACTTC. Encoded protein: CASSLEQGSYEQYF. The V and J genes are TRBV7-8 and TRBJ2-7; 7 nucleotides match TRBD1. The CDR3 covers 14 residues. Germline loops: CDR1 SGHVS, CDR2 FQNEAQ. J gave up 1 base and V 3 bases, and 3 bases lay outside the gene matches.